This TCR beta chain was sequenced in a study of Ad26.COV2.S vaccination and SARS-CoV-2 variants. Data came from immunoSEQ multiplex PCR; TCRdb stores just in-frame clones and leaves some out. This table has 440,000 or so clones, around 92% appearing once. Treatment here: roughly 20 received Ad26.COV2.S at low or high dose, single or two shots; roughly 5 received placebo; per-sample allocation not given. The samples date from day 63 after the first vaccine or placebo injection. This CDR3 is 15 amino acids long. Germline V gene lookup returns CDR1 LNHDA and CDR2 SQIVND (reference sequence). V was trimmed by 1 base and J by 5 bases, leaving 11 bases between them.

The sample consisted of peripheral blood, taken in a trial of Ad26.COV2.S vaccine versus placebo. This clonotype originated in a person aged 18-60 years who received the Ad26.COV2.S COVID-19 vaccine or a placebo. This chain links TRBV19 with TRBJ1-4; possible D gene TRBD1, 5 bases. CDR3 sequence reads: CASSIVRGKNEKLFF. The CDR3 nucleotides read TGTGCCAGTAGTATAGTTCGGGGGAAGAATGAAAAACTGTTTTTT.